The 18 T cell receptor beta chains listed next were all sequenced from one sample in a study of cytomegalovirus exposure and HLA in healthy donors. PCR involved 60 Vbeta and 13 Jbeta primers. The method was immunoSEQ multiplex PCR; TCRdb's version includes in-frame clones alone and lacks a portion of them. Here the sample spans 210,000 or so clones, around 84% being singletons. Material for sequencing was PBMCs. These TCRs come from a girl aged 2 to 10 in good health and CMV-seronegative.

In DNA form, the CDR3 reads TGCAGCGTTGATCAGGGTAACTATGGCTACACCTTC. It is translated as CSVDQGNYGYTF. This chain uses TRBV29-1 with TRBJ1-2; a weak D match, TRBD1 (5 bases). CDR1 and CDR2 (germline): SQVTM, ANQGSEA. The CDR3 spans 12 residues. V was clipped by 3 bases and J by 1 base, with 6 bases between them.

This rearrangement joins TRBV6-4 to TRBJ1-1; 8 nucleotides match TRBD1. Per germline, CDR1 MRHNA and CDR2 SNTAGT. The junction had 12 bases not matched to a gene; V was cut back by 8 bases and J by 4 bases. There are 15 residues in the CDR3. CDR3 in DNA: TGTGCCAGCCCGGGACAGGTCGGAGGAGGCACTGAAGCTTTCTTT. This sequence encodes CASPGQVGGGTEAFF.

The genes are TRBV15 and TRBJ2-6; 7 nucleotides agree with TRBD1. This CDR3 spans 18 amino acids. The germline V gene encodes CDR1 LNHNV and CDR2 YYDKDF (reference sequence). The J segment lost 0 bases and the V segment lost 2 bases, leaving 7 bases of the junction unmatched. This CDR3 is CATSRHTGTASGANVLTF. In DNA form, the CDR3 reads TGTGCCACCAGCAGACATACCGGGACAGCCTCTGGGGCCAACGTCCTGACTTTC.

The chain uses TRBV4-1 and TRBJ1-1; possibly TRBD1 for D (6 bases). Per germline, CDR1 MGHRA and CDR2 YSYEKL. There are 15 residues in the CDR3. V was trimmed by 1 base and J by 0 bases, leaving 9 bases between them. The CDR3 DNA is TGCGCCAGCAGCCAAGCGGGACACTTGAACACTGAAGCTTTCTTT. It codes for CASSQAGHLNTEAFF.

The rearrangement uses TRBV6-1 and TRBJ1-4; D is undetermined. This CDR3 spans 17 amino acids. V was pared by 2 bases and J by 4 bases, with 17 bases between. Germline CDR1 MNHNS, CDR2 SASEGT. The CDR3 loop is CASSEQTKTQVNEKLFF. CDR3 DNA sequence: TGTGCCAGCAGTGAACAAACGAAGACTCAAGTTAATGAAAAACTGTTTTTT.

The V gene is TRBV5-1, the J gene TRBJ2-7, with D maybe TRBD2 (6 bases). The V end lost 0 bases, the J end lost 6 bases, and 16 bases lay between the germline ends. This CDR3 spans 15 amino acids. Germline values: CDR1 SGHRS, CDR2 YFSETQ. The CDR3 reads CASSLVPGLKSEQYF. CDR3 in DNA: TGCGCCAGCAGCTTGGTCCCGGGACTCAAAAGCGAGCAGTACTTC.

This clone was seen more than once but under ten times. J is TRBJ2-1 and V is TRBV27, with D perhaps TRBD2 (6 bases). This CDR3 is 16 amino acids long. CDR1 is MNHEY and CDR2 is SMNVEV in the germline V gene (reference sequence). V was cut by 2 bases and J by 2 bases, with 13 bases left in between. The CDR3 DNA sequence: TGTGCCAGCAGTTTAATGGGGGGTGGTACCTACAATGAGCAGTTCTTC. Protein: CASSLMGGGTYNEQFF.

This chain uses TRBV29-1 with TRBJ2-3, with D possibly being TRBD1 (5 bases). V lost 3 bases and J lost 1, with 8 bases in between. The CDR3 covers 13 residues. Per the germline V gene, CDR1 is SQVTM and CDR2 is ANQGSEA. Here the CDR3 DNA reads TGCAGCGTTGAGTGGGGCCGCACAGATACGCAGTATTTT. This encodes CSVEWGRTDTQYF.

This clone was recorded only once. This chain joins TRBV7-9 and TRBJ1-2; D perhaps matches TRBD1 (6 bases). Germline V gene data show CDR1 as SEHNR and CDR2 as FQNEAQ (reference sequence). The CDR3 loop spans 13 amino acids. V was shortened by 5 bases and J by 3 bases, with 10 bases between the two germline ends. The CDR3 nucleotides are TGTGCCAGCAGCCGATACAGGGACTATGGCTACACCTTC. Residues: CASSRYRDYGYTF.

This clone was seen a few times. The chain carries TRBV10-1 and TRBJ2-7, with D maybe TRBD2 (5 bases). Germline loops: CDR1 WNHNN, CDR2 SYGVQD (reference sequence). CDR3 length: 13 amino acids. Trimming cost V 0 bases and J 8 bases, with 11 bases left between them. The CDR3 bases are TGCGCCAGCAGTGAGTCGAGGAGCGGCCAGCAGTACTTC. This sequence encodes CASSESRSGQQYF.

This rearrangement joins TRBV7-9 to TRBJ2-2, with a tentative D call TRBD2 (6 bases). CDR3 length: 13 amino acids. Trimming stripped 6 bases from V and 5 bases from J, with 10 bases between. Germline V gene lookup returns CDR1 SEHNR and CDR2 FQNEAQ (reference sequence). This CDR3 reads CASRPAGTGELFF. The CDR3 DNA follows: TGTGCCAGCAGGCCCGCGGGGACCGGGGAGCTGTTTTTT.

This clone has only a few counts. This chain uses TRBV9 with TRBJ2-1; 12 nucleotides line up with TRBD2. After removal of 4 bases from V and 4 bases from J, the junction contained 15 bases not matched to a gene. The germline V gene encodes CDR1 SGDLS and CDR2 YYNGEE. CDR3 length equals 19 residues. This chain's CDR3 is CASSSRGLAGGVKYNEQFF. CDR3 coding DNA: TGTGCCAGCAGCTCACGGGGGCTAGCGGGAGGGGTTAAATACAATGAGCAGTTCTTC.

V and J are TRBV7-9 and TRBJ1-6, with TRBD1 as a possible D gene (6 bases). Germline values: CDR1 SEHNR, CDR2 FQNEAQ (reference sequence). Between the trimmed V and J ends, which lost 2 bases and 7 bases, there was a span of 9 bases. The CDR3 runs to 14 residues. The CDR3 region has the DNA TGTGCCAGCAGCTTACAGGGGCTGAATTCACCCCTCCACTTT. Encoded protein: CASSLQGLNSPLHF.

This rearrangement joins TRBV30 to TRBJ2-3; 14 bases line up with TRBD2. The CDR3 sequence is 18 residues long. Per germline, CDR1 GTSNPN and CDR2 SVGIG (reference sequence). Germline trimming cut 1 base from V and 1 base from J; bases unmatched to any gene: 7. The CDR3 loop reads CAWSAGLAGAIGTDTQYF. The CDR3 bases are TGTGCCTGGAGTGCGGGACTAGCGGGAGCAATAGGCACAGATACGCAGTATTTT.

This clone turned up a few times. The chain has TRBV6-6 and TRBJ2-4; possible D gene TRBD1, 6 bases. CDR1 MNHNY and CDR2 SVGAGI come from the germline V gene (reference sequence). CDR3 length equals 16 residues. V was pared by 2 bases and J by 0 bases, with 11 bases between. Written as DNA, the CDR3 is TGTGCCAGCAGTTACAGGGACACTTTAGCCAAAAACATTCAGTACTTC. Residues: CASSYRDTLAKNIQYF.

This rearrangement joins TRBV4-1 to TRBJ2-7; 10 bases line up with TRBD2. The CDR3 consists of 21 residues. Germline lookup yields CDR1 MGHRA and CDR2 YSYEKL. Trimming removed 0 bases from V and 5 bases from J; junction bases left unmatched: 22. The CDR3 spells CASSQERLGLAGESGPDEQYF. In nucleotides, the CDR3 is TGCGCCAGCAGCCAAGAAAGACTAGGCCTAGCGGGAGAATCGGGCCCTGACGAGCAGTACTTC.

This chain links TRBV27 with TRBJ2-1; TRBD1 agrees at 9 bases. Germline V gene data show CDR1 as MNHEY and CDR2 as SMNVEV (reference sequence). This CDR3 is 15 amino acids long. Trimming cost V 6 bases and J 9 bases; bases outside gene matches: 12. The CDR3 loop is CASSGGGQGRGEQFF. For the CDR3, the DNA is TGTGCCAGCAGCGGAGGAGGACAGGGGAGGGGTGAGCAGTTCTTC.

The V gene is TRBV7-8, the J gene TRBJ2-7; the match to TRBD1 covers 7 bases. Trimming at V came to 5 bases and at J to 6 bases, leaving 7 bases not matched to a gene. Germline loops: CDR1 SGHVS, CDR2 FQNEAQ. The CDR3 consists of 13 residues. The CDR3 loop reads CASSLGQDREQYF. For the CDR3, the DNA is TGTGCCAGCAGCCTCGGACAGGATCGCGAGCAGTACTTC.